This is a list of T cell receptor beta chains from one sample in a study of cytomegalovirus exposure and HLA in healthy donors. Using immunoSEQ multiplex PCR, the repertoire was profiled, and TCRdb retains in-frame clones only, with some absent. The sample has fewer than 200,000 clones, around 85% seen once; the top ten hold approximately 0.85%. Sequencing was performed on PBMCs. The receptors here all came from a woman between 25 and 40 years old in good health and CMV-seronegative. The CDR3 runs from the conserved cysteine through the conserved F or W. Fields, in order: V gene, clone size, D gene, J gene, CDR3 protein, CDR3 DNA. The D gene is left open where the match is weak. Clone size is shown for a subset of rows, as once, few, many or a class of expanded clone.

TRBV6-5	NA	TRBD2	TRBJ2-2	CASRIAGLRTGELFF	TGTGCCAGCAGAATAGCGGGGCTGCGGACCGGGGAGCTGTTTTTT
TRBV2	NA	NA	TRBJ2-7	CASILRGILESEQYF	TGTGCCAGCATCTTGCGGGGCATCTTGGAGAGCGAGCAGTACTTC
TRBV7-6	NA	NA	TRBJ1-2	CASSLEPGSSYGYTF	TGTGCCAGCAGCTTAGAGCCAGGGTCGAGCTATGGCTACACCTTC
TRBV14	NA	TRBD2	TRBJ2-5	CASSHGLAGVGETQYF	TGTGCCAGCAGCCATGGACTAGCGGGAGTAGGAGAGACCCAGTACTTC
TRBV30	NA	NA	TRBJ2-2	CAWSVKLGVGELFF	TGTGCCTGGAGTGTAAAGCTCGGGGTTGGGGAGCTGTTTTTT
TRBV9	NA	TRBD1	TRBJ2-1	CASSVAAGGNEQFF	TGTGCCAGCAGCGTAGCTGCAGGGGGCAATGAGCAGTTCTTC
TRBV27	NA	TRBD2	TRBJ2-4	CASSFRGEPAKNIQYF	TGTGCCAGCAGTTTCCGGGGGGAACCGGCCAAAAACATTCAGTACTTC
TRBV28	NA	NA	TRBJ1-2	CASSGSYGYTF	TGTGCCAGCAGTGGGAGCTATGGCTACACCTTC
TRBV7-9	NA	TRBD1	TRBJ2-7	CASSEGDRGYWEQYF	TGTGCCAGCAGCGAGGGGGACAGGGGTTATTGGGAGCAGTACTTC
TRBV7-6	NA	NA	TRBJ1-5	CASSFGQGPQPQHF	TGTGCCAGCAGCTTCGGGCAGGGCCCTCAGCCCCAGCATTTT
TRBV7-7	NA	TRBD2	TRBJ2-7	CASSFNLAGEQYF	TGTGCCAGCAGCTTTAATCTAGCGGGGGAGCAGTACTTC
TRBV14	NA	NA	TRBJ2-7	CASSQGGPYEQYF	TGTGCCAGCAGCCAAGGTGGGCCCTACGAGCAGTACTTC
TRBV6-4	NA	NA	TRBJ2-1	CASSGSVSYNEQFF	TGTGCCAGCAGTGGAAGCGTCTCCTACAATGAGCAGTTCTTC
TRBV5-1	NA	TRBD1	TRBJ2-2	CASANGQGAVGGELFF	TGCGCCAGCGCTAATGGGCAGGGGGCTGTTGGCGGGGAGCTGTTTTTT
TRBV7-2	NA	NA	TRBJ1-1	CASRKALNTEAFF	TGTGCCAGCAGAAAAGCTCTGAACACTGAAGCTTTCTTT
TRBV19	NA	NA	TRBJ2-7	CASTSAGVGYEQYF	TGTGCCAGTACTTCCGCAGGGGTTGGATACGAGCAGTACTTC
TRBV27	NA	TRBD2	TRBJ2-1	CASISRLAGGPHEQFF	TGTGCCAGCATCTCCCGACTAGCGGGAGGGCCACATGAGCAGTTCTTC
TRBV27	NA	NA	TRBJ1-1	CASSTNLNTEAFF	TGTGCCAGCAGTACGAACTTGAACACTGAAGCTTTCTTT
TRBV5-1	NA	TRBD1	TRBJ1-6	CASSPGTGSSPLHF	TGCGCCAGCAGCCCCGGGACAGGGTCTTCACCCCTCCACTTT
TRBV5-6	NA	TRBD2	TRBJ2-2	CASSLGGLAGGPNTGELFF	TGTGCCAGCAGCTTGGGAGGACTAGCGGGGGGTCCGAACACCGGGGAGCTGTTTTTT
TRBV2	NA	NA	TRBJ2-1	CASSVKSGGGEQFF	TGTGCCAGCAGTGTGAAATCAGGGGGAGGTGAGCAGTTCTTC
TRBV4-3	NA	TRBD1	TRBJ1-1	CASSQETGVVTEAFF	TGCGCCAGCAGCCAAGAGACAGGGGTGGTCACTGAAGCTTTCTTT
TRBV13	once	NA	TRBJ2-7	CASSPPRDIGSYEQYF	TGTGCCAGCAGCCCTCCCCGGGACATCGGTTCCTACGAGCAGTACTTC
TRBV7-9	NA	NA	TRBJ1-1	CASSFGGVRGNTEAFF	TGTGCCAGCAGCTTTGGAGGTGTGAGAGGAAACACTGAAGCTTTCTTT
TRBV5-1	NA	NA	TRBJ2-5	CASSLGPLETQYF	TGCGCCAGCAGCTTGGGTCCTTTGGAGACCCAGTACTTC
TRBV7-2	NA	NA	TRBJ1-2	CASSHGGAGSNYGYTF	TGTGCCAGCAGCCACGGGGGGGCAGGGTCGAACTATGGCTACACCTTC
TRBV9	NA	TRBD2	TRBJ2-3	CASSVGLAGEDTQYF	TGTGCCAGCAGCGTAGGGTTAGCGGGAGAGGATACGCAGTATTTT
TRBV29-1	NA	NA	TRBJ1-2	CSVSDSPNYGYTF	TGCAGCGTATCGGACAGCCCAAACTATGGCTACACCTTC
TRBV10-2	once	TRBD2	TRBJ2-5	CASRLAGARWETQYF	TGCGCCAGCAGGCTAGCGGGGGCCCGATGGGAGACCCAGTACTTC
TRBV4-1	NA	NA	TRBJ1-4	CASSPRFGVATNEKLFF	TGCGCCAGCAGCCCGCGGTTCGGTGTTGCAACTAATGAAAAACTGTTTTTT
TRBV18	NA	NA	TRBJ1-1	CASSLTRDIKNTEAFF	TGTGCCAGCTCACTGACTCGGGACATCAAGAACACTGAAGCTTTCTTT
TRBV29-1	few	NA	TRBJ1-2	CSDHGYTNYGYTF	TGCAGCGACCACGGGTACACTAACTATGGCTACACCTTC
TRBV29-1	NA	NA	TRBJ1-1	CSVGGHQRRLSRAFF	TGCAGCGTTGGGGGACACCAAAGAAGGTTATCGCGAGCTTTCTTT
TRBV29-1	NA	NA	TRBJ2-1	CSVHPPGANEQFF	TGCAGCGTTCACCCCCCGGGTGCCAATGAGCAGTTCTTC
TRBV18	NA	TRBD1	TRBJ1-2	CASSPAIEQGASNSGYTF	TGTGCCAGCTCACCCGCGATTGAACAGGGGGCATCGAATAGCGGCTACACCTTC
TRBV19	NA	TRBD2	TRBJ2-5	CASSTLAGGPVETQYF	TGTGCCAGTAGTACCTTAGCGGGAGGGCCCGTAGAGACCCAGTACTTC
TRBV7-2	NA	NA	TRBJ2-1	CASSSITGKGEQFF	TGTGCCAGCAGCTCAATTACAGGGAAGGGTGAGCAGTTCTTC
TRBV6-1	NA	TRBD1	TRBJ2-7	CASSERAGGPYEQYF	TGTGCCAGCAGTGAAAGGGCAGGGGGACCCTACGAGCAGTACTTC
TRBV5-5	once	NA	TRBJ2-2	CASSLAAGELFF	TGTGCCAGCAGCTTGGCCGCCGGGGAGCTGTTTTTT
TRBV15	once	NA	TRBJ1-5	CATSRDRARNQPQHF	TGTGCCACCAGCAGAGACAGGGCCCGCAATCAGCCCCAGCATTTT
TRBV7-9	NA	TRBD1	TRBJ2-6	CASSIPGQGFSGANVLTF	TGTGCCAGCAGTATTCCGGGACAGGGCTTTTCTGGGGCCAACGTCCTGACTTTC
TRBV7-9	few	TRBD1	TRBJ1-4	CASRSRGPDEKLFF	TGTGCCAGCAGGAGTAGGGGGCCGGATGAAAAACTGTTTTTT